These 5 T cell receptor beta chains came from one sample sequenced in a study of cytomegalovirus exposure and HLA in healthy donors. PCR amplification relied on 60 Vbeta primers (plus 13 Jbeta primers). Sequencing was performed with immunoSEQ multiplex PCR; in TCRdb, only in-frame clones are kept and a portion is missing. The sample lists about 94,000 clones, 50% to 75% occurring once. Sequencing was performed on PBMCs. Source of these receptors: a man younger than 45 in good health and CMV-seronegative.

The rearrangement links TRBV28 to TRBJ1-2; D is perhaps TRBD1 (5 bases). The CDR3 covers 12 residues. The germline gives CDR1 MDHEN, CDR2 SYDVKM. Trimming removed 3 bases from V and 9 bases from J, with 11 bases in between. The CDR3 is CASSFGSDSYTF. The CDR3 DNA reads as TGTGCCAGCAGTTTTGGGTCGGACAGCTACACCTTC.

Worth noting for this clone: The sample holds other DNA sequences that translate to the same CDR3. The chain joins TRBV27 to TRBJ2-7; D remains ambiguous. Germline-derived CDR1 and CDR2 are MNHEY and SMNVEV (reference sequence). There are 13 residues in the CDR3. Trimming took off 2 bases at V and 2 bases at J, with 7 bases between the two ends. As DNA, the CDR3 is TGTGCCAGCAGTTTAGGGCTGCCCTACGAGCAGTACTTC. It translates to CASSLGLPYEQYF.

The CDR3 sequence: CASGLVRGLAGSNTGELFF. The CDR3 nucleotides are TGTGCTAGTGGTTTGGTGAGGGGACTAGCGGGGTCGAACACCGGGGAGCTGTTTTTT. The chain is built from TRBV12-5 and TRBJ2-2; 13 bases agree with TRBD2. With V trimmed by 0 bases and J by 0 bases, 4 bases remained unmatched. CDR3 length: 19 residues. In germline, CDR1 is LGHNT, CDR2 FRNRAP.

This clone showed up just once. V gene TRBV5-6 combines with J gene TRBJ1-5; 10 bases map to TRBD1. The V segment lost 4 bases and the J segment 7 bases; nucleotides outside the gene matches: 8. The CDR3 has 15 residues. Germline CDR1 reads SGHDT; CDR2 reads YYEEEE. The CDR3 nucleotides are TGTGCCAGCAGCCCTCCGACGGACAGGGGGCAGCCCCAGCATTTT. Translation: CASSPPTDRGQPQHF.

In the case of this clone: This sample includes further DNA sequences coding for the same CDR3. CDR3 sequence: CASSASYEQYF. In DNA, the CDR3 is TGCGCCAGCAGCGCGAGCTACGAGCAGTACTTC. V and J are TRBV5-1 and TRBJ2-7; the D is unclear. There are 11 residues in the CDR3. V was clipped by 4 bases and J by 3 bases, with 5 bases between them. Looked up from germline, CDR1 is SGHRS and CDR2 is YFSETQ.